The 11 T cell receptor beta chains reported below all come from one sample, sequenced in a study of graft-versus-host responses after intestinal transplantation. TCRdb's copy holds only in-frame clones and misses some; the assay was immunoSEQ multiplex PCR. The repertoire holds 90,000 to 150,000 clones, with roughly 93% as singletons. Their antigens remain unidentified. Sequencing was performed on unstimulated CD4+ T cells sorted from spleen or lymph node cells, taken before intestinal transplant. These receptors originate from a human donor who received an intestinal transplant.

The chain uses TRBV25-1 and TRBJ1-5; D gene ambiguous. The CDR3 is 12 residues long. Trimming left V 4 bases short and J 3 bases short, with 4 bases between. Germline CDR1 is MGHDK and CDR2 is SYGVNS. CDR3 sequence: CASSGYNQPQHF. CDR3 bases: TGTGCCAGCAGTGGGTACAATCAGCCCCAGCATTTT.

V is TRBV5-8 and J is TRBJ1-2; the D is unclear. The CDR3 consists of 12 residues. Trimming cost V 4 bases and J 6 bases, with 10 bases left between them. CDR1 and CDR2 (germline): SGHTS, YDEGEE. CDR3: CASSPTLHGYTF. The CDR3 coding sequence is TGTGCCAGCAGCCCAACACTGCATGGCTACACCTTC.

CDR3 in DNA: TGCGCCAGCAGGACGGGACTAGCGGGAGACGAGCAGTACTTC. Protein: CASRTGLAGDEQYF. The rearrangement uses TRBV5-1 and TRBJ2-7; TRBD2 agrees at 14 bases. Trimming cost V 5 bases and J 5 bases; bases outside gene matches: 3. Germline V gene sequence: CDR1 SGHRS, CDR2 YFSETQ. The CDR3 is made up of 14 amino acids.

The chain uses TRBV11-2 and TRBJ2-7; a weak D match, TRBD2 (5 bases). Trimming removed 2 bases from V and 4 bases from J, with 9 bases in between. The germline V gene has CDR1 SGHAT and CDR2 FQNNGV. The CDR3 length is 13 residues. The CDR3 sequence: CASSLLSGYEQYF. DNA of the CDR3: TGTGCCAGCAGCTTACTCTCGGGGTACGAGCAGTACTTC.

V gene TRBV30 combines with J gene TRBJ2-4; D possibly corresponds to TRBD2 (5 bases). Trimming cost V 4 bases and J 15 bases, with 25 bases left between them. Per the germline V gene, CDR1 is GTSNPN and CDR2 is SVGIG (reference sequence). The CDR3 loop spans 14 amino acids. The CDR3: CAWMSGGAVGARYF. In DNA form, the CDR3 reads TGTGCCTGGATGTCGGGCGGAGCGGTCGGCGCCCGGTACTTC.

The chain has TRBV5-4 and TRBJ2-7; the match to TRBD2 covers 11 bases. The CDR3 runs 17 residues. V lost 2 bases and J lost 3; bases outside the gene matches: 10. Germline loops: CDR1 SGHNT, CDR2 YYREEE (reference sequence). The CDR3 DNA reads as TGTGCCAGCAGCTTAACACTAATAGCGGGAGGGAACTACGAGCAGTACTTC. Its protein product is CASSLTLIAGGNYEQYF. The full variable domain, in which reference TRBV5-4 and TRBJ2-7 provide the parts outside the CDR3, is ETGVTQSPTHLIKTRGQQVTLRCSSQSGHNTVSWYQQALGQGPQFIFQYYREEENGRGNFPPRFSGLQFPNYSSELNVNALELDDSALYLCASSLTLIAGGNYEQYFGPGTRLTVT.

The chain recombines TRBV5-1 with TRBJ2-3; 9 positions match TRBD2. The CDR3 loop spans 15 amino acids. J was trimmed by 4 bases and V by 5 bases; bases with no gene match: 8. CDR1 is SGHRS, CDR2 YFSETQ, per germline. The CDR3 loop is CASRQGLAIPDTQYF. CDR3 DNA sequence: TGCGCCAGCAGACAGGGACTAGCAATCCCAGATACGCAGTATTTT.

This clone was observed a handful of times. The CDR3 is CAWRRTGARPANTEAFF. The CDR3 nucleotides read TGTGCCTGGAGGCGGACCGGGGCGCGGCCGGCGAACACTGAAGCTTTCTTT. This chain joins TRBV30 and TRBJ1-1; a weak D match, TRBD1 (5 bases). V lost 3 bases, J lost 1 base, and 21 bases lay in between. This CDR3 is built from 17 residues. Germline V lookup: CDR1 GTSNPN, CDR2 SVGIG (reference sequence).

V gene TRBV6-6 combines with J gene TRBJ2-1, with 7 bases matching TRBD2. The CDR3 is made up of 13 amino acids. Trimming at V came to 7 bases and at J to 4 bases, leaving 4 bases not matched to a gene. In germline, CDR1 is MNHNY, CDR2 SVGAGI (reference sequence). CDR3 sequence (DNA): TGTGCCAGCACCAGCGGGATTTACAATGAGCAGTTCTTC. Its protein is CASTSGIYNEQFF.

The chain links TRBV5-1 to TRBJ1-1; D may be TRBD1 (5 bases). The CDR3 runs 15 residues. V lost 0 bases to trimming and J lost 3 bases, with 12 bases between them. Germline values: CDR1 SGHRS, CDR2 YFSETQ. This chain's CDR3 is CASSLAPGVDTEAFF. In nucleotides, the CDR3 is TGCGCCAGCAGCTTGGCCCCGGGGGTAGACACTGAAGCTTTCTTT.

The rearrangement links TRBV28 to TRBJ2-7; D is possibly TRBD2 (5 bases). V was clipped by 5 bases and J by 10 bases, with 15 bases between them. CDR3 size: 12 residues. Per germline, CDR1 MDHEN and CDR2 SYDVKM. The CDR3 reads CASSLTQRVQYF. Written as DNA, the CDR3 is TGTGCCAGCAGTCTTACTCAGAGGGTTCAGTACTTC.